This passage covers 19 T cell receptor beta chains from one sample sequenced in a study of blood T cell repertoires in COVID-19. Using immunoSEQ multiplex PCR, the repertoire was profiled, and TCRdb retains in-frame clones only, with some absent. The data show 300,000 to 400,000 clones, with around 88% seen just once and around 1.6% held by the top ten. The specimen sequenced was peripheral blood. Receptors were obtained from a woman in her 30s with COVID-19, enrolled during active disease.

This chain joins TRBV19 and TRBJ2-1; no definite D call. Trimming shortened V by 5 bases and J by 4 bases, and 12 bases separated the two germline ends. The CDR3 is 14 residues long. From germline, CDR1 is LNHDA and CDR2 SQIVND (reference sequence). The CDR3: CASSVNYAYNEQFF. The CDR3 bases are TGTGCCAGTAGTGTGAACTACGCTTACAATGAGCAGTTCTTC.

This rearrangement joins TRBV10-3 to TRBJ1-1, with 7 bases fitting TRBD1. The CDR3 has 16 amino acids. CDR1 and CDR2 from the germline V gene are ENHRY and SYGVKD. Trimming took 2 bases from V and 1 from J; bases not matched to a gene: 7. This CDR3 is CAISERLGQPNTEAFF. In DNA, the CDR3 is TGTGCCATCAGTGAGCGGTTGGGACAGCCGAACACTGAAGCTTTCTTT.

This rearrangement joins TRBV19 to TRBJ2-7; TRBD1 agrees at 8 bases. The CDR3 spans 15 residues. Germline V gives CDR1 LNHDA, CDR2 SQIVND (reference sequence). Trimming took 1 base from V and 4 from J; bases not matched to a gene: 6. The CDR3: CASSIGAGGKYEQYF. As DNA, the CDR3 is TGTGCCAGTAGTATAGGAGCAGGGGGCAAATACGAGCAGTACTTC.

The chain links TRBV28 to TRBJ2-3; no clear D. V dropped 4 bases and J dropped 4 bases, with 12 bases sitting between them. CDR1 is MDHEN and CDR2 is SYDVKM in the germline V gene. This CDR3 has 14 amino acids. CDR3 sequence (DNA): TGTGCCAGCAGTTACAAATTCTTCGCAGATACGCAGTATTTT. This gives the protein CASSYKFFADTQYF. The full variable domain, rest sourced from reference TRBV28 and TRBJ2-3, is DVKVTQSSRYLVKRTGEKVFLECVQDMDHENMFWYRQDPGLGLRLIYFSYDVKMKEKGDIPEGYSVSREKKERFSLILESASTNQTSMYLCASSYKFFADTQYFGPGTRLTVL.

This clone was found once. This chain uses TRBV19 with TRBJ1-1, with D maybe TRBD1 (6 bases). Germline CDR1 and CDR2: LNHDA and SQIVND (reference sequence). The CDR3 totals 16 residues. V dropped 1 base and J dropped 0 bases, with 12 bases sitting between them. CDR3 in DNA: TGTGCCAGTAGTATAGGAAACACAGGGTTGAACACTGAAGCTTTCTTT. It codes for CASSIGNTGLNTEAFF.

The chain's CDR3 is CASSPGTGLGEQYF. CDR3 bases: TGTGCCAGCAGCCCTGGGACAGGGCTTGGTGAGCAGTACTTC. The V and J genes are TRBV9 and TRBJ2-7; 9 bases map to TRBD1. The CDR3 loop spans 14 amino acids. Germline values: CDR1 SGDLS, CDR2 YYNGEE. V was clipped by 4 bases and J by 7 bases; unmatched bases: 9.

The chain carries TRBV7-9 and TRBJ1-1; TRBD1 aligns across 11 bases. Trimming took 5 bases from V and 6 from J; bases not matched to a gene: 5. Germline CDR1 SEHNR, CDR2 FQNEAQ (reference sequence). CDR3 length: 14 amino acids. CDR3 DNA sequence: TGTGCCAGCAGCCCCAGGACAGGGGGCCCTGAAGCTTTCTTT. It specifies CASSPRTGGPEAFF.

This rearrangement joins TRBV12-3 or TRBV12-4 to TRBJ1-5, with TRBD1 matching over 8 bases. V lost 6 bases to trimming and J lost 7 bases; unmatched junction nucleotides: 5. The CDR3 runs to 13 residues. Here the CDR3 DNA reads TGTGCCAGCAGCTCAGGGGGCCCGCAGCCCCAGCATTTT. Its translation is CASSSGGPQPQHF.

V usage is TRBV3-1 (or the pseudogene TRBV3-2) and J usage is TRBJ2-1, with 7 bases identical to TRBD2. The CDR3 is 16 amino acids. Trimming cost V 7 bases and J 3 bases; bases outside gene matches: 12. Germline CDR1 LGHDT, CDR2 YNNKEL (reference sequence). DNA of the CDR3: TGTGCCAGCACCCCAAGGCTAGCGGACGTCTACAATGAGCAGTTCTTC. Translation: CASTPRLADVYNEQFF.

The chain has TRBV5-4 and TRBJ2-5, with D tentatively TRBD2 (6 bases). The CDR3 runs 15 residues. Trimming stripped 2 bases from V and 3 bases from J, with 14 bases between. CDR1 and CDR2 from the germline V gene are SGHNT and YYREEE (reference sequence). CDR3 in amino acids: CASSFQTGGKETQYF. CDR3 DNA sequence: TGTGCCAGCAGCTTCCAAACCGGGGGAAAAGAGACCCAGTACTTC.

This clone was detected only once. V is TRBV11-2 and J is TRBJ2-3, with D possibly matching TRBD2 (6 bases). CDR1 and CDR2 from the germline V gene are SGHAT and FQNNGV. The CDR3 is 14 residues long. V lost 5 bases and J lost 1, with 10 bases in between. CDR3 amino acids: CASSLRLGTDTQYF. The CDR3, as DNA: TGTGCCAGCAGCCTAAGACTAGGCACAGATACGCAGTATTTT.

The chain recombines TRBV11-3 with TRBJ2-3; 10 bases match TRBD1. CDR3 length: 16 residues. Germline V gives CDR1 SGHNT, CDR2 YENEEA. With 4 bases clipped from V and 2 bases from J, the junction kept 6 bases outside the gene matches. The CDR3 reads CASSSLDRGDTDTQYF. In DNA form, the CDR3 reads TGTGCCAGCAGCTCGTTGGACAGGGGGGACACAGATACGCAGTATTTT.

This chain connects TRBV5-1 to TRBJ2-3, with TRBD1 matching 7 bases. The V gene's germline CDR1 is SGHRS and CDR2 YFSETQ. V gave up 3 bases and J gave up 3 bases; unmatched junction bases: 7. This CDR3 region has 15 residues. The CDR3 region is CASSWADRATDTQYF. CDR3 nucleotides: TGCGCCAGCAGCTGGGCCGACAGGGCGACAGATACGCAGTATTTT. Full variable domain (rest looked up from reference TRBV5-1 and TRBJ2-3): KAGVTQTPRYLIKTRGQQVTLSCSPISGHRSVSWYQQTPGQGLQFLFEYFSETQRNKGNFPGRFSGRQFSNSRSEMNVSTLELGDSALYLCASSWADRATDTQYFGPGTRLTVL.

This clone came up a few times. The J gene is TRBJ2-1, the V gene TRBV2; D is unclear. Trimming removed 2 bases at V and 0 bases at J, with 5 bases between. The CDR3 totals 14 residues. CDR1 and CDR2 (germline): SNHLY, FYNNEI. The CDR3 DNA sequence: TGTGCCAGCAGTGAATTTAACTCCTACAATGAGCAGTTCTTC. Translated, it gives CASSEFNSYNEQFF. Filled out from reference TRBV2 and TRBJ2-1, the complete variable domain reads EPEVTQTPSHQVTQMGQEVILRCVPISNHLYFYWYRQILGQKVEFLVSFYNNEISEKSEIFDDQFSVERPDGSNFTLKIRSTKLEDSAMYFCASSEFNSYNEQFFGPGTRLTVL.

This sequence joins TRBV29-1 and TRBJ1-1, with TRBD1 matching 11 bases. V trimming: 5 bases; J trimming: 4 bases; junction bases outside the gene matches: 9. Germline CDR1 is SQVTM and CDR2 is ANQGSEA. The CDR3 length is 15 residues. CDR3 coding DNA: TGCAGCGTTTTTGGGCGGACAGGGGGCTTCACTGAAGCTTTCTTT. Its protein is CSVFGRTGGFTEAFF.

The chain recombines TRBV5-6 with TRBJ1-2; D is unclear. This CDR3 has 17 amino acids. Trimming cost V 4 bases and J 0 bases, with 19 bases left between them. CDR1 is SGHDT and CDR2 is YYEEEE in the germline V gene. This chain's CDR3 is CASSRLGIDTTNYGYTF. The CDR3 coding sequence is TGTGCCAGCAGCCGCCTTGGAATCGACACCACTAACTATGGCTACACCTTC. Supplemented by reference TRBV5-6 and TRBJ1-2, the full variable domain reads DAGVTQSPTHLIKTRGQQVTLRCSPKSGHDTVSWYQQALGQGPQFIFQYYEEEERQRGNFPDRFSGHQFPNYSSELNVNALLLGDSALYLCASSRLGIDTTNYGYTFGSGTRLTVV.

The V call is TRBV27, the J call TRBJ1-1; D is perhaps TRBD1 (5 bases). There are 15 residues in the CDR3. The germline V and J ends were trimmed by 6 bases and 5 bases, with 19 bases remaining between them. Per germline, CDR1 MNHEY and CDR2 SMNVEV (reference sequence). The CDR3 DNA sequence: TGTGCCAGCAGATTCGGGGGTTCCGGAATTACTGAAGCTTTCTTT. It encodes CASRFGGSGITEAFF.

The J gene is TRBJ1-5, the V gene TRBV27, with a tentative D call TRBD1 (5 bases). The CDR3 extends over 13 amino acids. Deletions cut 6 bases from V and 5 bases from J, with 11 bases between. Germline CDR1 is MNHEY and CDR2 is SMNVEV (reference sequence). CDR3 sequence (DNA): TGTGCCAGCAGCGGAACCAGGGATCAGCCCCAGCATTTT. This encodes CASSGTRDQPQHF.

The gene calls are TRBV6-2 or TRBV6-3 and TRBJ1-5, with 7 bases identical to TRBD1. The CDR3 contains 15 residues. The V and J ends lost 5 bases and 5 bases, in that order; junction bases with no gene match: 9. The V gene's germline CDR1 is MNHEY and CDR2 SVGEGT. CDR3 coding DNA: TGTGCCAGCAGTCCGTGGAGGGACAGAGATCAGCCCCAGCATTTT. Translating gives CASSPWRDRDQPQHF.